This T cell receptor (beta chain) came from a study of shared clonotypes between healthy human individuals. The length of the CDR3 is 18 residues. Trimming took off 5 bases at V and 0 bases at J, with 20 bases between the two ends. CDR1 is SGHTA and CDR2 is FQGNSA in the germline V gene. Method: immunoSEQ multiplex PCR; TCRdb's copy keeps in-frame clones and lacks some. This sample has approximately 1,500,000 clones, with 98% found just once. Findings and limits, study-wide: Rarefaction exposed incomplete sorted-subset sequencing despite large depth. Some clonotypes were shared by all four sorted-subset donors, while others were not shared. The non-shared ones had lower generation probabilities than the shared ones.

A CD45RA+ naive subset and a CD45RA-negative memory subset were split from CD4+ cells. This clone is a singleton in its sample. Its antigen is unidentified. The sequencing input was naive CD4+ T cells sorted from blood. Subset meaning: CD45RA+ positively selected. The chain recombines TRBV7-2 with TRBJ1-3, with unresolved D. The clonotype originates from a man aged 30-40 years in good health. The CDR3 sequence is CASSPRSSYQHSGNTIYF. The CDR3 coding sequence is TGTGCCAGCAGCCCAAGATCGAGCTACCAGCACTCTGGAAACACCATATATTTT.